This T cell receptor (beta chain) was recovered during a study of shared clonotypes between healthy human individuals. Broader study findings: Unshared clonotypes carried lower generation probabilities than those common to all four donors. Between a few donors, naive CD4 clonotypes were shared at a level of about 5.3%.

Authors' data handling: Sequence data from immunoSEQ were junction-only and lacked quality scores; consequently, filtering differed. The table came from immunoSEQ multiplex PCR; TCRdb's copy has only in-frame clones and leaves some out. V, J and clone size reflect that table, while D and trimming were determined from the DNA. Among hundreds of thousands of clones listed, around two thirds were seen once. All donors qualified as healthy HIV-negative adults and had experienced no recent acute infections or vaccinations. The CDR3 spans 20 residues. CDR1 and CDR2 (germline): MNHEY, SMNVEV (reference sequence). V was cut by 6 bases and J by 0 bases, with 27 bases left in between. Regarding this clone: The antigen is not known.

Sequences were obtained from memory CD4+ T cells sorted from blood. The subset was: CD45RA-negative fraction. The origin of this receptor is a woman aged 25 to 39 in good health. The J gene is TRBJ1-5, the V gene TRBV27; D might be TRBD1 (5 bases). Here the CDR3 DNA reads TGTGCCAGCAGCCCGAGGAAAGGGACCGGGTTTATTGTTAGCAATCAGCCCCAGCATTTT. It yields the protein CASSPRKGTGFIVSNQPQHF.